The entry below gives a single T cell receptor beta chain sequence along with its context. The data originate from a study of early stage breast cancer tumors. The germline gives CDR1 SGHRS, CDR2 YFSETQ. The CDR3 is 15 residues long. Trimming left V 0 bases short and J 7 bases short, with 13 bases between. Sequencing was performed with immunoSEQ multiplex PCR; in TCRdb, only in-frame clones are kept and a portion is missing. This table holds around 28,000 clones, 72% found once. The receptor was isolated from a person aged 45-65 years with breast cancer. The chain is built from TRBV5-1 and TRBJ2-2; no definite D call. Material: blood. This CDR3 is CASSLDTEPRGELFF. The CDR3 DNA is TGCGCCAGCAGCTTGGATACAGAACCCCGCGGGGAGCTGTTTTTT.